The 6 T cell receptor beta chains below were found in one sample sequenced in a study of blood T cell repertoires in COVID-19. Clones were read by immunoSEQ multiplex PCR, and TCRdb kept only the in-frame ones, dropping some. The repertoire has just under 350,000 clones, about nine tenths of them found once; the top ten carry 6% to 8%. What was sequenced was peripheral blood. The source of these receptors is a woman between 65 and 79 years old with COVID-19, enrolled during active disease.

The CDR3 protein is CASSLRRADTDTQYF. CDR3 bases: TGTGCCAGCAGCTTAAGACGAGCGGACACAGATACGCAGTATTTT. V usage is TRBV7-9 and J usage is TRBJ2-3; tentative D call: TRBD2 (5 bases). V lost 2 bases to trimming and J lost 2 bases, with 11 bases between them. The CDR3 loop spans 15 amino acids. Germline V CDR1 and CDR2: SEHNR, FQNEAQ (reference sequence).

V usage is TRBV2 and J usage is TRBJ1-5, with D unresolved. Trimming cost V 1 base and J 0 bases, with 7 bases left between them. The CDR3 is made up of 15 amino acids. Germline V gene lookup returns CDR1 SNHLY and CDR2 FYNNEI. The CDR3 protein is CASSEVGYSNQPQHF. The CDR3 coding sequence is TGTGCCAGCAGTGAAGTCGGGTATAGCAATCAGCCCCAGCATTTT.

CDR3 sequence (DNA): TGTGCCAGCAGAGGTAGCGGGGGGAATGCGCAGTATTTT. Its translation is CASRGSGGNAQYF. The genes are TRBV2 and TRBJ2-3; 10 bases fit TRBD2. The CDR3 spans 13 residues. Germline V gene data show CDR1 as SNHLY and CDR2 as FYNNEI. The V and J ends lost 6 bases and 10 bases, in that order; junction bases with no gene match: 7.

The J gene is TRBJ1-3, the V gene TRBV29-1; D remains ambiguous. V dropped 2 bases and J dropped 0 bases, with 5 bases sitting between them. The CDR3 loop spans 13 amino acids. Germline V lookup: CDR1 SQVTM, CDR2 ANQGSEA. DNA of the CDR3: TGCAGCGTTGAAACCTACTCTGGAAACACCATATATTTT. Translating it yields CSVETYSGNTIYF.

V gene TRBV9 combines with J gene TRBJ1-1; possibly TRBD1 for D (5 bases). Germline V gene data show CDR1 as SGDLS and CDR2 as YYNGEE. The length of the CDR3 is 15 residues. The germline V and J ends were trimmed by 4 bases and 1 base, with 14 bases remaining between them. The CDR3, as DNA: TGTGCCAGCAGCCCCTCCTCCGGACAGAACACTGAAGCTTTCTTT. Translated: CASSPSSGQNTEAFF. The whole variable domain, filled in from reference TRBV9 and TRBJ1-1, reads DSGVTQTPKHLITATGQRVTLRCSPRSGDLSVYWYQQSLDQGLQFLIQYYNGEERAKGNILERFSAQQFPDLHSELNLSSLELGDSALYFCASSPSSGQNTEAFFGQGTRLTVV.

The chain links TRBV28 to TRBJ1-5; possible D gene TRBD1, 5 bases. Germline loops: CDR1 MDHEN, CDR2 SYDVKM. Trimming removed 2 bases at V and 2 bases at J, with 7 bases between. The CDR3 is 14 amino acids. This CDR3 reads CASSLRGGNQPQHF. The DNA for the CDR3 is TGTGCCAGCAGTTTAAGGGGTGGCAATCAGCCCCAGCATTTT.